This record concerns one TCR beta chain sequence. Clones were read by immunoSEQ multiplex PCR, and TCRdb kept only the in-frame ones, dropping some. In the table there are about 93,000 clones, around 90% of which are singletons. The germline V gene has CDR1 SGHKS and CDR2 YYEKEE (reference sequence). J lost 4 bases, V lost 4 bases, and 5 bases had no gene match. The CDR3 covers 15 residues. The data stem from a study of PD-L1 blockade in urothelial cancer. Study at large: Timepoints chosen for blood analysis were 3 weeks (second dose) and 6 weeks after treatment start.

The time point here: pretreatment peripheral blood. The specimen comprised PBMCs, sampled around atezolizumab (anti-PD-L1) treatment. The V gene is TRBV5-5, the J gene TRBJ1-4; TRBD1 agrees at 9 bases. This receptor was identified in a man aged 60 to 69 with urothelial cancer. CDR3: CASSGTGRDNEKLFF. The CDR3 DNA sequence: TGTGCCAGCAGCGGGACAGGGCGAGATAATGAAAAACTGTTTTTT.